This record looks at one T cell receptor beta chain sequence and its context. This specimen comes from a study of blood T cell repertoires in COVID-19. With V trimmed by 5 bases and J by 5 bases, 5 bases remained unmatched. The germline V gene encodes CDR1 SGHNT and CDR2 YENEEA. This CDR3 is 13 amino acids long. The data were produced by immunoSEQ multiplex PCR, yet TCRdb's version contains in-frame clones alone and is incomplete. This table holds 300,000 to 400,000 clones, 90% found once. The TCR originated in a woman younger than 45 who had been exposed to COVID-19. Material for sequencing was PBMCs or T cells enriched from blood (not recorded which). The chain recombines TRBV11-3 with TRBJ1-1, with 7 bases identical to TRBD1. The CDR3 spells CASSATGKTEAFF. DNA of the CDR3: TGTGCCAGCAGCGCGACAGGGAAAACTGAAGCTTTCTTT.